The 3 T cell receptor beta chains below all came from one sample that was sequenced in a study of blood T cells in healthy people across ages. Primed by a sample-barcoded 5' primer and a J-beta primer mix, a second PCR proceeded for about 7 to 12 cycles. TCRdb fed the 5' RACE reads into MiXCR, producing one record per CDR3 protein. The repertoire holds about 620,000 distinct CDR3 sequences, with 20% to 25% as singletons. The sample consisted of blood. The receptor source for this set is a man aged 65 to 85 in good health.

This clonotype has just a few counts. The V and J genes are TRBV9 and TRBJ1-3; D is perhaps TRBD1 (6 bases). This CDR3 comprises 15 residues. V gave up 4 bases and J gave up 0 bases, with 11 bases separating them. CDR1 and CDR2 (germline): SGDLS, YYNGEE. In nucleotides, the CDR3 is TGTGCCAGCAGCACCTACAGGGACTCTGGAAACACCATATATTTT. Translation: CASSTYRDSGNTIYF.

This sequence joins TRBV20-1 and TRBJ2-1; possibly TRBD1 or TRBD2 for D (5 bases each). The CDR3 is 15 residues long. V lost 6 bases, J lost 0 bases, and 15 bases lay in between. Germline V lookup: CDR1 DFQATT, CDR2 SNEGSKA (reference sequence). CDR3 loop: CSAGGSGLSYNEQFF. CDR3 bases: TGCAGTGCCGGCGGGTCGGGGCTCTCCTACAATGAGCAGTTCTTC.

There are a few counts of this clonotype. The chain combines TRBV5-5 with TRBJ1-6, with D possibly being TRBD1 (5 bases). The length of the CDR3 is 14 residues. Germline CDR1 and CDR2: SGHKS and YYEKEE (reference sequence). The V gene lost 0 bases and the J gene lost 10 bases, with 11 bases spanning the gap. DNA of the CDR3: TGTGCCAGCAGCTTGGCCAGGGAGGCCTCACCCCTCCACTTT. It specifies CASSLAREASPLHF.